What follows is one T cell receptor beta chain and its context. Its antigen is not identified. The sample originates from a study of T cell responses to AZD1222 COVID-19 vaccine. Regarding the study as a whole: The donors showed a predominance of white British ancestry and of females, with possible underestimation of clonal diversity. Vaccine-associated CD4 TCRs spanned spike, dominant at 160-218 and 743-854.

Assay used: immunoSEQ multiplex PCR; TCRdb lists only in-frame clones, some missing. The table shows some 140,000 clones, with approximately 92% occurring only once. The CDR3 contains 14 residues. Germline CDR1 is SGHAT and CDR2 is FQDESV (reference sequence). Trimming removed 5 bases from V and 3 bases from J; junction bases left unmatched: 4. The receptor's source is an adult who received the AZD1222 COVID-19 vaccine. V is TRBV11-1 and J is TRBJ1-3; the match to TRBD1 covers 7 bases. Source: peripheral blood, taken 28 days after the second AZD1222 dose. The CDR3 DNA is TGTGCCAGCAGCCCGACAGGGTTTGGAAACACCATATATTTT. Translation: CASSPTGFGNTIYF.